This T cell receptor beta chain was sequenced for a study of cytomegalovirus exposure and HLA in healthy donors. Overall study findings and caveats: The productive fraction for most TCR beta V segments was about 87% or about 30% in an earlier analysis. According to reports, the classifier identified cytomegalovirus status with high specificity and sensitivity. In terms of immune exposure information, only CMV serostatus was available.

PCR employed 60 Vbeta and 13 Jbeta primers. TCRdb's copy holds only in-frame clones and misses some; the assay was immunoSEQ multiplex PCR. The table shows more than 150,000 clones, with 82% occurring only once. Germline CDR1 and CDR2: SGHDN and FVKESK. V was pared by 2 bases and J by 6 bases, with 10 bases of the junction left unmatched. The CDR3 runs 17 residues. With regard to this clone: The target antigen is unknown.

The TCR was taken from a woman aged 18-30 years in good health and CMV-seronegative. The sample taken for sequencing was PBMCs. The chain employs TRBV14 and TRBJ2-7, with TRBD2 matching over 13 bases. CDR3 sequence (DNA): TGTGCCAGCAGCCAATCCCCCGGGACTAGCGGGAAAGGCGAGCAGTACTTC. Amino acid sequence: CASSQSPGTSGKGEQYF.